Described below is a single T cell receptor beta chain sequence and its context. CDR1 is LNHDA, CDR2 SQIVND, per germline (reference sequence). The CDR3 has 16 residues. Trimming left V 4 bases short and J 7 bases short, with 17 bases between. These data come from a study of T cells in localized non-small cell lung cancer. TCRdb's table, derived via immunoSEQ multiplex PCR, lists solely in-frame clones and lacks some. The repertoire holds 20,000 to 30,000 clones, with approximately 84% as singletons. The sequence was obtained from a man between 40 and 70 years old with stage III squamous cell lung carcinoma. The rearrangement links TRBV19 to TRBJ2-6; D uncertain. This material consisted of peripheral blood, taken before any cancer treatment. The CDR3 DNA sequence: TGTGCCAGTAGTACCCCTGCCCTCTTGAGAGCCAACGTCCTGACTTTC. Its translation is CASSTPALLRANVLTF.